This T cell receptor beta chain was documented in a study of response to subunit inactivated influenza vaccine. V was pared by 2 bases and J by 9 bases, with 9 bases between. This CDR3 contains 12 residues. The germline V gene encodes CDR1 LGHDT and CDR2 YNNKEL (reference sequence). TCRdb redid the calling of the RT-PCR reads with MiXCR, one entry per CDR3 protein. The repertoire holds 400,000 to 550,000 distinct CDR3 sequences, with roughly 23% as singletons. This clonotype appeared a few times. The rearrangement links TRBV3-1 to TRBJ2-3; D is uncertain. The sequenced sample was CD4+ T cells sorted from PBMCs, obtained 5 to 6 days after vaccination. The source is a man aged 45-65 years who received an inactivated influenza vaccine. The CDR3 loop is CASSQPRGTQYF. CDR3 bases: TGTGCCAGCAGCCAACCGCGAGGAACGCAGTATTTT.